This TCR beta chain stems from a study of cytomegalovirus exposure and HLA in healthy donors. Germline-derived CDR1 and CDR2 are SQVTM and ANQGSEA. V trimming: 7 bases; J trimming: 9 bases; junction bases outside the gene matches: 12. The CDR3 runs 12 residues. PCR amplification relied on 60 Vbeta primers (plus 13 Jbeta primers). Produced via immunoSEQ multiplex PCR; TCRdb's table is partial and in-frame only. The sample includes 200,000 or so clones, approximately 80% of them seen just once. This chain joins TRBV29-1 and TRBJ2-7, with 7 bases lining up with TRBD2. Sequencing used PBMCs. This sequence originates from a woman aged 25 to 39 in good health and CMV-seropositive. The CDR3 sequence: CSARDYNTGQYF. CDR3 nucleotides: TGCAGCGCCCGGGACTATAACACCGGGCAGTACTTC.